The 30 T cell receptor beta chains listed next were all sequenced from one sample in a study of T cells in Graves' hyperthyroidism and ophthalmopathy. RNA transcripts served as the template for amplifying TCR beta CDR3 regions. RT-PCR in the first round (using the HTBI primer set) targeted the TCR CDR3. TCRdb itself ran the multiplex PCR reads through MiXCR, one entry per CDR3 protein. The data show nearly 250,000 distinct CDR3 sequences, roughly 15% seen once. Sequencing was performed on blood. The receptors were sampled from a young woman with Graves' ophthalmopathy.

This clonotype was recorded at least ten times. The chain links TRBV2 to TRBJ2-7; TRBD2 is a possible D gene (7 bases). This CDR3 has 12 amino acids. Germline V gene data show CDR1 as SNHLY and CDR2 as FYNNEI. V was cut by 6 bases and J by 3 bases, with 9 bases left in between. The CDR3 DNA follows: TGTGCCAGCAGGGGAGGGGGCTACGAGCAGTACTTC. Translation: CASRGGGYEQYF.

In this sample, this clonotype turned up many times. The chain has TRBV5-5 and TRBJ1-3; D unresolved. From germline, CDR1 is SGHKS and CDR2 YYEKEE (reference sequence). The CDR3 totals 13 residues. V lost 3 bases and J 3 bases, leaving 7 bases between the germline ends. CDR3 loop: CASSSTDGNTIYF. CDR3 sequence (DNA): TGTGCCAGCAGCTCAACAGATGGAAACACCATATATTTT.

Ten or more counts support this clonotype. The CDR3 sequence is CASSPRDRGNSPLHF. CDR3 sequence (DNA): TGTGCCAGCTCACCACGGGACAGGGGGAATTCACCCCTCCACTTT. The rearrangement uses TRBV18 and TRBJ1-6; TRBD1 agrees at 11 bases. In germline, CDR1 is KGHSH, CDR2 LQKENI. The ends lost 1 base at V and 7 bases at J; junction bases unmatched: 0. The CDR3 has 15 amino acids.

Ten or more counts support this clonotype. The chain links TRBV28 to TRBJ2-3; perhaps TRBD1 as D (5 bases). The germline V gene has CDR1 MDHEN and CDR2 SYDVKM. The CDR3 contains 17 residues. Trimming stripped 4 bases from V and 0 bases from J, with 17 bases between. The CDR3: CASSSLLTVTSTDTQYF. The DNA for the CDR3 is TGTGCCAGCAGTTCCCTCTTGACAGTTACTAGCACAGATACGCAGTATTTT.

This clonotype has ten or more counts. The V gene is TRBV12-3 or TRBV12-4, the J gene TRBJ2-5, with 9 bases lining up with TRBD1. The CDR3 totals 17 residues. Losses at the gene ends were 6 bases for V and 0 bases for J; bases not matched to a gene: 11. CDR3 DNA: TGTGCCAGCAGAAAGACAGGGGGGAGATTGTACCAAGAGACCCAGTACTTC. This gives the protein CASRKTGGRLYQETQYF.

Ten or more counts support this clonotype. The chain joins TRBV20-1 to TRBJ2-1; a weak D match, TRBD2 (5 bases). Per the germline V gene, CDR1 is DFQATT and CDR2 is SNEGSKA (reference sequence). This CDR3 has 15 residues. With 0 bases removed from V and 2 bases from J, the gap between germline ends came to 11 bases. CDR3 protein: CSARDHGLAYNEQFF. CDR3 sequence (DNA): TGCAGTGCTAGAGATCATGGACTCGCCTACAATGAGCAGTTCTTC.

This clonotype was detected ten times or more. V and J are TRBV24-1 and TRBJ2-3; no reliable D call. CDR3 size: 14 residues. The germline gives CDR1 KGHDR, CDR2 SFDVKD. V was trimmed by 3 bases and J by 1 base, leaving 7 bases between them. The CDR3 spells CATSDIPGTDTQYF. CDR3 DNA: TGTGCCACCAGTGATATCCCAGGCACAGATACGCAGTATTTT.

This clonotype was detected ten times or more. The genes are TRBV12-3 or TRBV12-4 and TRBJ2-1, with D unresolved. The CDR3 spans 11 residues. V shed 5 bases and J shed 10 bases, with 9 bases lying between them. CDR3 sequence (DNA): TGTGCCAGCAGTACCCCCCGAGAGCAGTTCTTC. Its protein product is CASSTPREQFF.

Comment on this clonotype: This is likely a read error, given that the CDR3 carries no conserved phenylalanine or tryptophan at its end. The gene calls are TRBV6-1 and TRBJ2-2; D remains unclear. The V gene lost 4 bases and the J gene lost 2 bases, with 11 bases spanning the gap. Looked up from germline, CDR1 is MNHNS and CDR2 is SASEGT. This CDR3 has 15 residues. In nucleotides, the CDR3 is TGTGCCAGCAGTGTAGTACAGAGCAACACCGGGGAGCTGTTTCTT. It encodes CASSVVQSNTGELFL.

This clonotype has ten or more counts. The rearrangement uses TRBV19 and TRBJ2-7, with a possible D match to TRBD1 (6 bases). CDR3 length: 13 amino acids. Germline lookup yields CDR1 LNHDA and CDR2 SQIVND (reference sequence). Trimming removed 3 bases at V and 4 bases at J, with 10 bases between. For the CDR3, the DNA is TGTGCCAGTAGTATCAACAGGGATTACGAGCAGTACTTC. This codes for CASSINRDYEQYF.

V is TRBV6-6 and J is TRBJ2-3; 8 bases map to TRBD1. The germline V gene encodes CDR1 MNHNY and CDR2 SVGAGI (reference sequence). The CDR3 length is 16 residues. Germline trimming cut 2 bases from V and 6 bases from J; bases unmatched to any gene: 10. The CDR3 DNA is TGTGCCAGCAGTTACCGTGTTCCGCAGGGGGCGGATACGCAGTATTTT. This gives the protein CASSYRVPQGADTQYF.

This chain joins TRBV20-1 and TRBJ1-1; D not resolved. Germline assignment: CDR1 DFQATT and CDR2 SNEGSKA (reference sequence). Trimming took 2 bases from V and 1 from J, leaving 14 bases between them. The CDR3 is made up of 15 amino acids. CDR3 bases: TGCAGTGCTAGATCGGGAGGCAGGCCGAACACTGAAGCTTTCTTT. Amino acids: CSARSGGRPNTEAFF.

J is TRBJ1-2 and V is TRBV2; 9 bases are a match to TRBD1. The CDR3 is 14 residues long. Trimming took 4 bases from V and 6 from J; bases not matched to a gene: 6. Germline V gives CDR1 SNHLY, CDR2 FYNNEI. CDR3 sequence (DNA): TGTGCCAGCAGTGCCGGGACAGGGTCTAATGGCTACACCTTC. Protein product: CASSAGTGSNGYTF.

This clonotype was detected many times. The chain combines TRBV2 with TRBJ2-1, with 8 bases identical to TRBD1. The V and J ends lost 2 bases and 8 bases, in that order; junction bases with no gene match: 11. Germline assignment: CDR1 SNHLY and CDR2 FYNNEI. The CDR3 has 16 amino acids. The CDR3 here is CASSEIFGTGHDEQFF. The CDR3 bases are TGTGCCAGCAGTGAAATTTTCGGGACAGGTCACGATGAGCAGTTCTTC.

In DNA form, the CDR3 reads TGTGCCAGCAGCGGACTAGCGGGAGCTAATGAGCAGTTCTTC. This codes for CASSGLAGANEQFF. V gene TRBV28 combines with J gene TRBJ2-1; 13 bases match TRBD2. CDR1 is MDHEN and CDR2 is SYDVKM in the germline V gene. The CDR3 runs to 14 residues. Germline trimming cut 6 bases from V and 7 bases from J; bases unmatched to any gene: 3.

The sample holds many counts of this clonotype. The chain links TRBV6-5 to TRBJ2-4; D may be TRBD1 or TRBD2 (5 bases each). The CDR3 is made up of 15 amino acids. The germline V and J ends were trimmed by 2 bases and 9 bases, with 17 bases remaining between them. Looked up from germline, CDR1 is MNHEY and CDR2 is SVGAGI. CDR3 amino acids: CASSYQPADMTIQYF. CDR3 bases: TGTGCCAGCAGTTACCAACCAGCGGACATGACCATTCAGTACTTC.

This clonotype has a count of ten or more. The V and J genes are TRBV12-3 or TRBV12-4 and TRBJ2-7, with D possibly being TRBD2 (6 bases). This CDR3 has 15 residues. The V gene lost 5 bases and the J gene lost 3 bases, with 17 bases spanning the gap. This CDR3 is CASSPPQEGHYEQYF. The CDR3 DNA reads TGTGCCAGCAGTCCTCCCCAGGAGGGGCACTACGAGCAGTACTTC.

In this sample, this clonotype turned up many times. The genes are TRBV3-1 and TRBJ1-5; D is uncertain. Germline CDR1 and CDR2: LGHDT and YNNKEL (reference sequence). The CDR3 length is 14 residues. V was cut by 0 bases and J by 5 bases, with 8 bases left in between. The CDR3 nucleotides read TGTGCCAGCAGCCAAGATAATACCGATCAGCCCCAGCATTTT. It codes for CASSQDNTDQPQHF.

This clonotype was counted at least ten times. V usage is TRBV4-2 and J usage is TRBJ2-2, with no clear D. The V end was cut by 3 bases, the J end by 5 bases, with 7 bases between. In germline, CDR1 is LGHNA, CDR2 YNFKEQ. The CDR3 runs 13 residues. The CDR3 bases are TGTGCCAGCAGCCAGGCGGAGACCGGGGAGCTGTTTTTT. This sequence encodes CASSQAETGELFF.

This clonotype was detected ten times or more. This chain links TRBV27 with TRBJ2-3, with TRBD1 matching 9 bases. From germline, CDR1 is MNHEY and CDR2 SMNVEV (reference sequence). The V and J ends lost 6 bases and 4 bases, in that order; junction bases with no gene match: 8. The length of the CDR3 is 15 residues. CDR3 DNA sequence: TGTGCCAGCAGCGAAGGACAGGGGTGGGCAGATACGCAGTATTTT. Its protein product is CASSEGQGWADTQYF.

The sample holds many counts of this clonotype. This chain joins TRBV18 and TRBJ2-1, with 9 bases that match TRBD2. Losses at the gene ends were 0 bases for V and 8 bases for J; bases not matched to a gene: 2. Germline CDR1 reads KGHSH; CDR2 reads LQKENI. The CDR3 loop spans 14 amino acids. This CDR3 is CASSPPGLADEQFF. Here the CDR3 DNA reads TGTGCCAGCTCACCACCGGGACTAGCAGATGAGCAGTTCTTC.

This clonotype showed up many times. The chain recombines TRBV13 with TRBJ2-3, with D unresolved. The V end was cut by 4 bases, the J end by 4 bases, with 6 bases between. The germline CDR1 and CDR2 sequences are PRHDT and FYEKMQ (reference sequence). CDR3 length: 12 amino acids. The CDR3 is CASSYLPDTQYF. Here the CDR3 DNA reads TGTGCCAGCAGCTACCTGCCAGATACGCAGTATTTT.

This clonotype was seen repeatedly, ten times or more. The chain is built from TRBV29-1 and TRBJ2-3; 10 bases fit TRBD2. The CDR3 contains 14 residues. The junction had 8 bases not matched to a gene; V was cut back by 3 bases and J by 8 bases. CDR1 and CDR2 (germline): SQVTM, ANQGSEA. Written as DNA, the CDR3 is TGCAGCGTTGAGGGCGCTTGGACTAGCGGTACGCAGTATTTT. Protein product: CSVEGAWTSGTQYF.

Ten or more counts support this clonotype. This sequence joins TRBV28 and TRBJ2-7; 7 bases line up with TRBD1. V was clipped by 3 bases and J by 3 bases; unmatched bases: 2. This CDR3 has 13 residues. The germline V gene encodes CDR1 MDHEN and CDR2 SYDVKM. The CDR3: CASSFPGGYEQYF. For the CDR3, the DNA is TGTGCCAGCAGTTTCCCAGGGGGCTACGAGCAGTACTTC.

This clonotype was seen many times. The CDR3 DNA reads as TGCAGTGCTAGACTAGCGGGAGGGGTGGAGACCCAGTACTTC. Protein sequence: CSARLAGGVETQYF. V is TRBV20-1 and J is TRBJ2-5, with 12 bases lining up with TRBD2. V dropped 2 bases and J dropped 5; count of bases not matched to a gene: 3. This CDR3 contains 14 residues. CDR1 DFQATT and CDR2 SNEGSKA come from the germline V gene (reference sequence).

This chain connects TRBV2 to TRBJ1-2; TRBD1 matches 10 bases. V lost 5 bases, J lost 7 bases, and 10 bases stayed unmatched. Looked up from germline, CDR1 is SNHLY and CDR2 is FYNNEI. The CDR3 is 15 residues long. This CDR3 is CASSPSGTGAFGYTF. The CDR3 DNA reads as TGTGCCAGCAGTCCGTCCGGGACAGGGGCTTTTGGCTACACCTTC.

This clonotype appeared many times. The J gene is TRBJ2-1, the V gene TRBV14; 9 nucleotides line up with TRBD2. V lost 2 bases and J lost 6; bases outside the gene matches: 5. Germline CDR1 is SGHDN and CDR2 is FVKESK. The CDR3 loop spans 15 amino acids. CDR3 sequence reads: CASSQPSGVSNEQFF. CDR3 coding DNA: TGTGCCAGCAGCCAACCTAGCGGGGTATCCAATGAGCAGTTCTTC.

This clonotype has at least ten counts. V usage is TRBV10-3 and J usage is TRBJ2-7; possible D gene TRBD2, 7 bases. The CDR3 runs to 13 residues. Germline values: CDR1 ENHRY, CDR2 SYGVKD. The ends were cut back, 11 bases at V and 3 bases at J, with 17 bases in the middle. The CDR3 DNA follows: TGTGCCGCAGGGAGGGGGGGAATCTACGAGCAGTACTTC. This encodes CAAGRGGIYEQYF.

At least ten counts were recorded for this clonotype. This sequence joins TRBV5-1 and TRBJ1-2; D ambiguous. Per germline, CDR1 SGHRS and CDR2 YFSETQ. The CDR3 is 16 residues long. Deletions cut 4 bases from V and 4 bases from J, with 20 bases between. The CDR3: CASSLQARRDPYGYTF. The CDR3, as DNA: TGCGCCAGCAGCCTACAAGCGCGGAGAGATCCCTATGGCTACACCTTC.

This clonotype came up many times. The V and J genes are TRBV5-1 and TRBJ1-1; D call uncertain. CDR1 is SGHRS and CDR2 is YFSETQ in the germline V gene. Trimming shortened V by 4 bases and J by 3 bases, and 13 bases separated the two germline ends. The CDR3 is 14 amino acids. CDR3: CASSPPDGYTEAFF. The CDR3 nucleotides are TGCGCCAGCAGCCCCCCGGACGGATACACTGAAGCTTTCTTT.